The 16 T cell receptor beta chains given below trace back to one sample, sequenced in a study of vaccination effects on CD4 cells after COVID-19. ViraFEST used viral peptide pools to expand antigen-specific CD4+ T cells before sequencing. Culture lasted approximately 10 days before CD4+ T cell isolation. All vaccine recipients tested negative for nucleocapsid antibodies and had never contracted SARS-CoV-2 infection. The antigens of these receptors remain unknown. The assay was immunoSEQ multiplex PCR, and TCRdb's table has in-frame clones only and misses some. This table holds under 75,000 clones, over 70% found once. The specimen was CD4+ T cells from PBMCs cultured with SARS-CoV-2 spike peptides, collected before COVID-19 vaccination. Every receptor here comes from a human donor who received a COVID-19 vaccine.

The chain is built from TRBV30 and TRBJ2-5, with 7 bases aligning to TRBD1. Germline CDR1 reads GTSNPN; CDR2 reads SVGIG (reference sequence). This CDR3 contains 15 residues. With V trimmed by 3 bases and J by 0 bases, 7 bases remained unmatched. CDR3 DNA: TGTGCCTGGAGGCGAGCCAGGGGGTACCAAGAGACCCAGTACTTC. Protein product: CAWRRARGYQETQYF.

V is TRBV12-3 or TRBV12-4 and J is TRBJ2-5; no clear D gene. V dropped 3 bases and J dropped 5 bases, with 10 bases sitting between them. This CDR3 has 13 amino acids. The CDR3 protein is CASSFDLGETQYF. CDR3 coding DNA: TGTGCCAGCAGTTTCGACTTAGGGGAGACCCAGTACTTC.

The chain carries TRBV5-5 and TRBJ2-4, with D uncertain. The CDR3 extends over 17 amino acids. Per the germline V gene, CDR1 is SGHKS and CDR2 is YYEKEE (reference sequence). V lost 4 bases and J lost 0, with 17 bases in between. CDR3 loop: CASSLPNIQLAKNIQYF. The DNA of the CDR3 is TGTGCCAGCAGCCTCCCTAACATACAACTAGCCAAAAACATTCAGTACTTC. Full variable domain (rest looked up from reference TRBV5-5 and TRBJ2-4): DAGVTQSPTHLIKTRGQQVTLRCSPISGHKSVSWYQQVLGQGPQFIFQYYEKEERGRGNFPDRFSARQFPNYSSELNVNALLLGDSALYLCASSLPNIQLAKNIQYFGAGTRLSVL.

This rearrangement joins TRBV6-6 to TRBJ1-2; no clear D. The V end lost 2 bases, the J end lost 0 bases, and 10 bases lay between the germline ends. The CDR3 sequence is 15 residues long. The germline V gene encodes CDR1 MNHNY and CDR2 SVGAGI (reference sequence). The CDR3: CASSYRGKANYGYTF. CDR3 nucleotide sequence: TGTGCCAGCAGTTACCGTGGCAAAGCTAACTATGGCTACACCTTC.

There are a few counts of this clone. The chain is built from TRBV14 and TRBJ1-6, with a possible D match to TRBD1 (6 bases). CDR1 and CDR2 from the germline V gene are SGHDN and FVKESK. V shed 1 base and J shed 8 bases, with 15 bases lying between them. The CDR3 has 16 amino acids. In nucleotides, the CDR3 is TGTGCCAGCAGCCAAGCGGACAGAAGTGGTTATTCACCCCTCCACTTT. Its translation: CASSQADRSGYSPLHF.

V gene TRBV10-3 combines with J gene TRBJ2-7; D tentatively reads TRBD1 or TRBD2 (5 bases each). The CDR3 spans 14 residues. Germline CDR1 and CDR2: ENHRY and SYGVKD. Trimming stripped 0 bases from V and 4 bases from J, with 10 bases between. CDR3 in DNA: TGTGCCATCAGTGAGTCGGGTGGGGGATACGAGCAGTACGTC. The encoded protein is CAISESGGGYEQYV.

CDR3 residues: CASSGPGLEETQYF. CDR3 nucleotides: TGCGCCAGCAGCGGGCCGGGACTAGAAGAGACCCAGTACTTC. This sequence joins TRBV5-1 and TRBJ2-5; 8 bases line up with TRBD2. The V gene end was trimmed by 4 bases and the J gene end by 3 bases; junction bases not matched to a gene: 5. Germline CDR1 reads SGHRS; CDR2 reads YFSETQ. CDR3 size: 14 residues.

This sequence joins TRBV6-2 or TRBV6-3 and TRBJ2-1, with 9 bases that match TRBD2. Germline CDR1 is MNHEY and CDR2 is SVGEGT. The CDR3 is 18 residues long. J was trimmed by 10 bases and V by 2 bases; bases with no gene match: 18. The chain's CDR3 is CASSYRQAKGGGAREQFF. The CDR3 bases are TGTGCCAGCAGTTACAGGCAGGCTAAAGGCGGGGGGGCGCGGGAGCAGTTCTTC.

V is TRBV19 and J is TRBJ2-1; D unresolved. Germline V CDR1 and CDR2: LNHDA, SQIVND (reference sequence). Trimming pared 5 bases from V and 0 bases from J, leaving 11 bases between. CDR3 size: 15 residues. In DNA form, the CDR3 reads TGTGCCAGTAGTGCCCGCCCGAGCTCCTACAATGAGCAGTTCTTC. It is translated as CASSARPSSYNEQFF.

V and J are TRBV4-3 and TRBJ2-5; D not certain. V dropped 1 base and J dropped 5 bases, with 17 bases sitting between them. Germline CDR1 reads LGHNA; CDR2 reads YSLEER. The CDR3 consists of 16 residues. Here the CDR3 reads CASSQGWSGLMETQYF. DNA of the CDR3: TGCGCCAGCAGCCAAGGTTGGTCGGGCCTAATGGAGACCCAGTACTTC.

This chain joins TRBV4-1 and TRBJ2-4; no clear D gene. Deletions cut 0 bases from V and 0 bases from J, with 18 bases between. Per the germline V gene, CDR1 is MGHRA and CDR2 is YSYEKL. The CDR3 is made up of 19 amino acids. In nucleotides, the CDR3 is TGCGCCAGCAGCCAAGATAGTATAGGCTTCGGAAAAGCCAAAAACATTCAGTACTTC. Translating it yields CASSQDSIGFGKAKNIQYF.

This chain uses TRBV25-1 with TRBJ2-6, with a possible D match to TRBD1 (5 bases). V lost 1 base to trimming and J lost 0 bases, with 10 bases between them. The germline V gene encodes CDR1 MGHDK and CDR2 SYGVNS. The CDR3 runs to 17 residues. The CDR3 region is CASSEWGPSSGANVLTF. The DNA for the CDR3 is TGTGCCAGCAGTGAATGGGGCCCTAGCTCTGGGGCCAACGTCCTGACTTTC.

This clone occurred a few times. The genes are TRBV7-2 and TRBJ2-2; D uncertain. V lost 4 bases and J lost 0, with 6 bases in between. The CDR3 spans 14 residues. Germline V gene lookup returns CDR1 SGHTA and CDR2 FQGNSA. This chain's CDR3 is CASSSPANTGELFF. The CDR3 DNA is TGTGCCAGCAGCTCGCCCGCGAACACCGGGGAGCTGTTTTTT.

The chain has TRBV2 and TRBJ2-7; 7 bases agree with TRBD2. Germline V gene sequence: CDR1 SNHLY, CDR2 FYNNEI. The CDR3 covers 13 residues. Unmatched junction bases numbered 8, after V lost 6 bases and J lost 6 bases. The CDR3 nucleotides are TGTGCCAGCAGCAAAGACAGCGGGGCCGAGCAGTACGTC. Protein: CASSKDSGAEQYV.

This clone was detected only a few times. The rearrangement links TRBV29-1 to TRBJ2-3, with D perhaps matching TRBD1 or TRBD2 (5 bases each). The CDR3 covers 12 residues. Germline CDR1 and CDR2: SQVTM and ANQGSEA. Trimming shortened V by 3 bases and J by 1 base, and 5 bases separated the two germline ends. The CDR3 protein is CSVEGGTDTQYF. CDR3 DNA sequence: TGCAGCGTTGAGGGGGGCACAGATACGCAGTATTTT.

The chain uses TRBV5-8 and TRBJ2-2; weak D call: TRBD2 (6 bases). CDR1 SGHTS and CDR2 YDEGEE come from the germline V gene. V lost 4 bases, J lost 0 bases, and 10 bases lay in between. The CDR3 consists of 15 residues. The CDR3 bases are TGTGCCAGCAGCCGGGGAGGATCGAACACCGGGGAGCTGTTTTTT. This codes for CASSRGGSNTGELFF.